Shown below are 19 T cell receptor beta chains from a single sample sequenced in a study of blood T cell repertoires in COVID-19 (dated by TCRdb to the early 2020s). Libraries were prepared through the immunoSEQ multiplex PCR assay. TCRdb limited this immuneACCESS table to in-frame rearrangements with V and J called. A share of clones is missing; checked studies link under half to unresolved V genes, and the rest is unexplained. The sample includes approximately 200,000 clones, with 85% to 90% observed a single time. The top ten clonotypes cover 2% to 3% of the sample. The source material was peripheral blood. The source of these receptors is a man between 25 and 39 years old with COVID-19, enrolled during active disease.

The V and J genes are TRBV5-1 and TRBJ1-4; the match to TRBD1 covers 9 bases. The trim removed 4 bases at V and 3 bases at J, leaving 1 base unmatched. CDR1 is SGHRS and CDR2 is YFSETQ in the germline V gene. The CDR3 consists of 14 residues. CDR3 in amino acids: CASSRDRANEKLFF. In DNA, the CDR3 is TGCGCCAGCAGCAGGGACAGGGCTAATGAAAAACTGTTTTTT.

The chain combines TRBV28 with TRBJ1-1, with 8 bases identical to TRBD1. CDR3 size: 14 residues. V lost 5 bases and J lost 4; bases outside the gene matches: 6. The germline V gene has CDR1 MDHEN and CDR2 SYDVKM. This chain's CDR3 is CASSPSTGATEAFF. The CDR3 region has the DNA TGTGCCAGCAGTCCATCGACAGGGGCCACTGAAGCTTTCTTT.

J is TRBJ1-3 and V is TRBV18; 8 nucleotides match TRBD1. The J segment lost 0 bases and the V segment lost 6 bases, leaving 7 bases of the junction unmatched. The CDR3 spans 16 residues. In germline, CDR1 is KGHSH, CDR2 LQKENI. The CDR3 region has the DNA TGTGCCAGCTCCAGGACAGGGCCTTCCTCTGGAAACACCATATATTTT. This gives the protein CASSRTGPSSGNTIYF.

This clone was observed once. The chain recombines TRBV12-3 or TRBV12-4 with TRBJ1-2; possible D gene TRBD1, 5 bases. The V gene lost 6 bases and the J gene lost 4 bases, with 12 bases spanning the gap. CDR3 length equals 13 residues. The CDR3 coding sequence is TGTGCCAGCAGCTCGGCGACAGTCTATGGCTACACCTTC. It codes for CASSSATVYGYTF.

The CDR3 protein is CASSLSTGGNQPQHF. The CDR3 DNA sequence: TGTGCCAGCAGCTTAAGCACAGGGGGCAATCAGCCCCAGCATTTT. The chain employs TRBV11-1 and TRBJ1-5; 7 bases are a match to TRBD1. Germline V gene sequence: CDR1 SGHAT, CDR2 FQDESV (reference sequence). The CDR3 loop spans 15 amino acids. V shed 2 bases and J 2 bases; nucleotides not matched to a gene: 3.

The chain's CDR3 is CASSLGTSGTDTQYF. The CDR3 DNA sequence: TGCGCCAGCAGCCTCGGCACTAGCGGCACAGATACGCAGTATTTT. The V call is TRBV5-1, the J call TRBJ2-3; 7 bases line up with TRBD2. The CDR3 has 15 amino acids. The germline V gene has CDR1 SGHRS and CDR2 YFSETQ. The trim removed 4 bases at V and 1 base at J, leaving 6 bases unmatched.

In this sample, this clone turned up a few times. The chain employs TRBV4-2 and TRBJ2-7; TRBD2 aligns across 7 bases. With V trimmed by 0 bases and J by 5 bases, 10 bases remained unmatched. Germline V gene sequence: CDR1 LGHNA, CDR2 YNFKEQ. This CDR3 contains 16 residues. Here the CDR3 DNA reads TGTGCCAGCAGCCAAGATCTTGGCGGGGGAAAAGACGAGCAGTACTTC. This encodes CASSQDLGGGKDEQYF.

The genes are TRBV29-1 and TRBJ2-7; 9 bases line up with TRBD1. This CDR3 has 13 amino acids. The junction had 6 bases not matched to a gene; V was cut back by 7 bases and J by 2 bases. CDR1 and CDR2 from the germline V gene are SQVTM and ANQGSEA. DNA for the CDR3: TGCAGCGGGCGGACAGGGGATACCTACGAGCAGTACTTC. This encodes CSGRTGDTYEQYF.

The chain joins TRBV5-1 to TRBJ2-3; 8 positions agree with TRBD2. Germline V gives CDR1 SGHRS, CDR2 YFSETQ. The length of the CDR3 is 18 residues. The ends lost 0 bases at V and 1 base at J; junction bases unmatched: 10. CDR3 nucleotide sequence: TGCGCCAGCAGCTTGGCTACGGGAGGGCCGTGGGGCACAGATACGCAGTATTTT. It yields the protein CASSLATGGPWGTDTQYF.

The chain joins TRBV11-1 to TRBJ1-1, with unresolved D. Trimming stripped 4 bases from V and 0 bases from J, with 6 bases between. This CDR3 region has 13 residues. CDR1 is SGHAT and CDR2 is FQDESV in the germline V gene (reference sequence). This CDR3 is CASSSGLNTEAFF. The CDR3 coding sequence is TGTGCCAGCAGCTCGGGATTGAACACTGAAGCTTTCTTT.

This clone was picked up one time. The chain is built from TRBV5-1 and TRBJ2-6, with D possibly being TRBD1 (5 bases). The V gene lost 2 bases and the J gene lost 0 bases, with 12 bases spanning the gap. Germline V gives CDR1 SGHRS, CDR2 YFSETQ. The CDR3 extends over 17 amino acids. The CDR3 DNA is TGCGCCAGCAGCTTAGGGGCAGGAACCTCTGGGGCCAACGTCCTGACTTTC. This gives the protein CASSLGAGTSGANVLTF. Supplemented by reference TRBV5-1 and TRBJ2-6, the full variable domain reads KAGVTQTPRYLIKTRGQQVTLSCSPISGHRSVSWYQQTPGQGLQFLFEYFSETQRNKGNFPGRFSGRQFSNSRSEMNVSTLELGDSALYLCASSLGAGTSGANVLTFGAGSRLTVL.

The genes are TRBV10-3 and TRBJ2-7, with 8 bases aligning to TRBD1. Looked up from germline, CDR1 is ENHRY and CDR2 is SYGVKD. The CDR3 extends over 14 amino acids. Trimming removed 6 bases from V and 7 bases from J; junction bases left unmatched: 11. The DNA for the CDR3 is TGTGCCATCAGATCCGGGACAGGAGCTAAGGAGCAGTACTTC. It encodes CAIRSGTGAKEQYF.

V gene TRBV5-4 combines with J gene TRBJ1-2; D possibly corresponds to TRBD1 (5 bases). From germline, CDR1 is SGHNT and CDR2 YYREEE (reference sequence). Trimming left V 5 bases short and J 2 bases short, with 13 bases between. The CDR3 has 14 residues. As DNA, the CDR3 is TGTGCCAGCAGGGCGGGGACGGCAAACTATGGCTACACCTTC. Translated, it gives CASRAGTANYGYTF.

V gene TRBV29-1 combines with J gene TRBJ1-1, with TRBD1 matching 9 bases. The V segment lost 4 bases and the J segment 0 bases; nucleotides outside the gene matches: 6. The CDR3 has 15 residues. Germline lookup yields CDR1 SQVTM and CDR2 ANQGSEA. Here the CDR3 reads CSVGRTGVMNTEAFF. Here the CDR3 DNA reads TGCAGCGTTGGTAGGACAGGGGTTATGAACACTGAAGCTTTCTTT. The full variable domain, rest sourced from reference TRBV29-1 and TRBJ1-1, is SAVISQKPSRDICQRGTSLTIQCQVDSQVTMMFWYRQQPGQSLTLIATANQGSEATYESGFVIDKFPISRPNLTFSTLTVSNMSPEDSSIYLCSVGRTGVMNTEAFFGQGTRLTVV.

This sequence joins TRBV7-8 and TRBJ2-7; D is unclear. With 5 bases removed from V and 3 bases from J, the gap between germline ends came to 17 bases. Germline lookup yields CDR1 SGHVS and CDR2 FQNEAQ. The CDR3 spans 15 residues. CDR3 region: CASSPAVSGGYEQYF. CDR3 sequence (DNA): TGTGCCAGCAGCCCAGCCGTCAGTGGCGGCTACGAGCAGTACTTC. Full variable domain (rest looked up from reference TRBV7-8 and TRBJ2-7): GAGVSQSPRYKVAKRGQDVALRCDPISGHVSLFWYQQALGQGPEFLTYFQNEAQLDKSGLPSDRFFAERPEGSVSTLKIQRTQQEDSAVYLCASSPAVSGGYEQYFGPGTRLTVT.

The rearrangement uses TRBV27 and TRBJ1-1; D gene ambiguous. Germline CDR1 and CDR2: MNHEY and SMNVEV (reference sequence). CDR3 size: 13 residues. With 2 bases removed from V and 5 bases from J, the gap between germline ends came to 9 bases. CDR3 region: CASSLTAVTEAFF. CDR3 nucleotides: TGTGCCAGCAGTTTAACAGCCGTTACTGAAGCTTTCTTT.

The rearrangement joins TRBV2 to TRBJ2-1; TRBD2 matches at 9 bases. Trimming took 4 bases from V and 5 from J; bases not matched to a gene: 6. The CDR3 has 15 amino acids. CDR1 is SNHLY and CDR2 is FYNNEI in the germline V gene. The CDR3 here is CASSGSGSTNNEQFF. In DNA form, the CDR3 reads TGTGCCAGCAGTGGTAGCGGGAGTACGAACAATGAGCAGTTCTTC. The whole variable domain, filled in from reference TRBV2 and TRBJ2-1, reads EPEVTQTPSHQVTQMGQEVILRCVPISNHLYFYWYRQILGQKVEFLVSFYNNEISEKSEIFDDQFSVERPDGSNFTLKIRSTKLEDSAMYFCASSGSGSTNNEQFFGPGTRLTVL.

The chain is built from TRBV29-1 and TRBJ1-4, with D perhaps TRBD1 (5 bases). V was cut by 0 bases and J by 6 bases, with 11 bases left in between. CDR3 length equals 14 residues. Germline loops: CDR1 SQVTM, CDR2 ANQGSEA. The CDR3 DNA is TGCAGCGTTGAAGATGGCAGGGCGGATGAAAAACTGTTTTTT. It translates to CSVEDGRADEKLFF.

This clone came up once. The rearrangement joins TRBV19 to TRBJ1-1, with D possibly being TRBD1 (6 bases). V dropped 5 bases and J dropped 5 bases, with 18 bases sitting between them. CDR1 is LNHDA and CDR2 is SQIVND in the germline V gene (reference sequence). CDR3 length equals 15 residues. CDR3 in amino acids: CASSFRGGTWTEAFF. The DNA for the CDR3 is TGTGCCAGTAGTTTTCGAGGTGGGACATGGACTGAAGCTTTCTTT.